This paragraph covers one T cell receptor beta chain sequence. The data originate from a study of shared clonotypes between healthy human individuals. In the naive CD8 group, cells lacked CD45RO and were positively selected for CCR7, so terminally differentiated effector memory CD45RA+ cells were left out. Profiled with immunoSEQ multiplex PCR; TCRdb holds only in-frame clones, not every one. The sample includes around 600,000 clones, 95% to 98% of them seen just once. Unmatched junction bases numbered 11, after V lost 5 bases and J lost 4 bases. This CDR3 has 15 amino acids. Looked up from germline, CDR1 is MNHEY and CDR2 is SMNVEV (reference sequence).

The sequenced sample consisted of naive CD8+ T cells sorted from blood. The source of this sequence is a man aged 30 to 45 in good health. The rearrangement uses TRBV27 and TRBJ2-7; 7 bases map to TRBD1. Here the CDR3 reads CASSLLRDSSYEQYF. CDR3 coding DNA: TGTGCCAGCAGTCTACTCCGGGACAGTTCGTACGAGCAGTACTTC.